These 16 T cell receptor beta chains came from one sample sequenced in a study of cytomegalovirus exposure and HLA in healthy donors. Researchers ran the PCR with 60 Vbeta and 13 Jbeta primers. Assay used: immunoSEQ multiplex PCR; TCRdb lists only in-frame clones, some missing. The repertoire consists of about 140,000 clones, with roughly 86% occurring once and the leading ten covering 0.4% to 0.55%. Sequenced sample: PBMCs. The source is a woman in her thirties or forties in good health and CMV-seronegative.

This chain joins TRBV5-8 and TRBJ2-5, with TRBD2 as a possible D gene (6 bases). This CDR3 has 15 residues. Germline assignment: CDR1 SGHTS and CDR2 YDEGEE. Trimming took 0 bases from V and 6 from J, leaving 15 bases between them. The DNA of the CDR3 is TGTGCCAGCAGCTTGGGTTTCGCAGGGAGGAAGACCCAGTACTTC. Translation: CASSLGFAGRKTQYF.

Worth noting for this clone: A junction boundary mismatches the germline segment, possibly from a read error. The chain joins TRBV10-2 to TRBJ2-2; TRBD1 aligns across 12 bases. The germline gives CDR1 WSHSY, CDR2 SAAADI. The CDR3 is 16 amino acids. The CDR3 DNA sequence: TGCGCCAGCAGTGACAACAGGGACAGGGGGCGAGGGGAGCTGCTTTTT. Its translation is CASSDNRDRGRGELLF.

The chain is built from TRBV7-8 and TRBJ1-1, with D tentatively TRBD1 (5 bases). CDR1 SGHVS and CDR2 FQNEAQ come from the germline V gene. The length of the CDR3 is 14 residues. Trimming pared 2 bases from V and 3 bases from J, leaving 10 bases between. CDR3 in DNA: TGTGCCAGCAGCTTACAACAAGGGGACACTGAAGCTTTCTTT. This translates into CASSLQQGDTEAFF.

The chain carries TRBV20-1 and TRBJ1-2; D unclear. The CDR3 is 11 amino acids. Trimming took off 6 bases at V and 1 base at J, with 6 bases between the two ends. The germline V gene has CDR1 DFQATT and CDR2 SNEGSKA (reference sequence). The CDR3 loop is CSATVNYGYTF. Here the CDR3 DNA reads TGCAGTGCAACAGTTAACTATGGCTACACCTTC.

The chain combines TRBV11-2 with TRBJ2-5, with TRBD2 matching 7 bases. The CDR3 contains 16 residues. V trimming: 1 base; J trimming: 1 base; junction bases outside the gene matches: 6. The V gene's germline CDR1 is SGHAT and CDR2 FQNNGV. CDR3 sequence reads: CASSLGGRVAQETQYF. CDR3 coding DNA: TGTGCCAGCAGCTTAGGAGGGAGGGTGGCCCAAGAGACCCAGTACTTC.

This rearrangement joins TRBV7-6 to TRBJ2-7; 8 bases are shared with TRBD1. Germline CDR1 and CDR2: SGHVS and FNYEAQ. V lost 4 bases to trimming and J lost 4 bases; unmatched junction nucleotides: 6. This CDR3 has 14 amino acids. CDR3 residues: CASSSQGAQYEQYF. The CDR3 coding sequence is TGTGCCAGCAGCTCGCAGGGGGCGCAATACGAGCAGTACTTC.

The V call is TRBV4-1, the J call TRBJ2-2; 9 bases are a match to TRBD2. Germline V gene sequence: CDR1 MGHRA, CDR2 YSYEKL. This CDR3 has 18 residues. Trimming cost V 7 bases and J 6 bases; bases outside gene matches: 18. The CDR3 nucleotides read TGCGCCAGCACCACCCACCGCCGGCGGGAGGGCCCGGCCGGGGAGCTGTTTTTT. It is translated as CASTTHRRREGPAGELFF.

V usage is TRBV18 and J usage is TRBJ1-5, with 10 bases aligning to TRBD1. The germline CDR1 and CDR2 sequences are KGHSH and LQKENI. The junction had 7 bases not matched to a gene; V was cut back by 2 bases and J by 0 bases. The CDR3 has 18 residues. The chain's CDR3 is CASSPSETGGYSNQPQHF. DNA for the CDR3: TGTGCCAGCTCACCATCTGAGACAGGGGGCTATAGCAATCAGCCCCAGCATTTT.

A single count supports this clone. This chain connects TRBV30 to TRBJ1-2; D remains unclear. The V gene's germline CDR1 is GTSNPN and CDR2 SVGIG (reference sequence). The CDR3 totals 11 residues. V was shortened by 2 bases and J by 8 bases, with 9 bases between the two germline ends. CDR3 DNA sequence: TGTGCCTGGAGTACCCCTAGAGGCTACACCTTC. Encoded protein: CAWSTPRGYTF.

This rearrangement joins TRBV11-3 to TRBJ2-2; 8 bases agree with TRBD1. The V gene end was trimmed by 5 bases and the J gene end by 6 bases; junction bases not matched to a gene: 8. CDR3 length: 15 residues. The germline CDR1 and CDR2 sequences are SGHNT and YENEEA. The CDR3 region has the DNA TGTGCCAGCAGCCCCGCCGGGACAGGAGCCGGGGAGCTGTTTTTT. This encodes CASSPAGTGAGELFF.

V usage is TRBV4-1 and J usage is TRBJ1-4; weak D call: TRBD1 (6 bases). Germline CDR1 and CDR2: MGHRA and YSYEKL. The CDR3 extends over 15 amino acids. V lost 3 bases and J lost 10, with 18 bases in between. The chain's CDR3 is CASSHPTRGSRKLFF. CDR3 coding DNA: TGCGCCAGCAGCCATCCCACGAGGGGGAGCCGAAAACTGTTTTTT.

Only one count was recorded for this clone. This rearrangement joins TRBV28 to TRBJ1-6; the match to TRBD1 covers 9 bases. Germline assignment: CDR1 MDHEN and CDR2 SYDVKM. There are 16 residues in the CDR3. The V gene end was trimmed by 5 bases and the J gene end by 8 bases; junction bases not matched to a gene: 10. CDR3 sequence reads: CASSPRTGAEHSPLHF. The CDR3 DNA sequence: TGTGCCAGCAGTCCTCGGACAGGGGCGGAGCATTCACCCCTCCACTTT.

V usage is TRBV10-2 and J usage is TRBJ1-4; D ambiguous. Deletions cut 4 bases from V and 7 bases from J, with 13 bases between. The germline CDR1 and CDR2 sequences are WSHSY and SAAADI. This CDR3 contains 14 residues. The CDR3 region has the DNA TGCGCCAGCAGTGCGGTCTTCACCGGTGAAAAACTGTTTTTT. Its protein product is CASSAVFTGEKLFF.

In nucleotides, the CDR3 is TGTGCCAGCAGCTTAGTTAGTAGCGGAAACATTCAGTACTTC. Protein sequence: CASSLVSSGNIQYF. This chain connects TRBV11-2 to TRBJ2-4; D is perhaps TRBD2 (6 bases). The CDR3 extends over 14 amino acids. Between the trimmed V and J ends, which lost 1 base and 6 bases, there was a span of 10 bases. The V gene's germline CDR1 is SGHAT and CDR2 FQNNGV.

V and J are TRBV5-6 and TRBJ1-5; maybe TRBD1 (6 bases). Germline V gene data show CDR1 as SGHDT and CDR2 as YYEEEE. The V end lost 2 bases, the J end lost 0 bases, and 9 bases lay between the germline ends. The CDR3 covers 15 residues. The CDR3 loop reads CASSFRGYSNQPQHF. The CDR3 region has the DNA TGTGCCAGCAGCTTCAGGGGATATAGCAATCAGCCCCAGCATTTT.

The CDR3 here is CASSFGLGSASEQYF. Here the CDR3 DNA reads TGTGCCAGCAGCTTTGGCCTTGGTAGCGCTAGCGAGCAGTACTTC. The rearrangement joins TRBV7-8 to TRBJ2-7; D perhaps matches TRBD2 (5 bases). The CDR3 has 15 amino acids. The ends were cut back, 3 bases at V and 6 bases at J, with 18 bases in the middle. From germline, CDR1 is SGHVS and CDR2 FQNEAQ.